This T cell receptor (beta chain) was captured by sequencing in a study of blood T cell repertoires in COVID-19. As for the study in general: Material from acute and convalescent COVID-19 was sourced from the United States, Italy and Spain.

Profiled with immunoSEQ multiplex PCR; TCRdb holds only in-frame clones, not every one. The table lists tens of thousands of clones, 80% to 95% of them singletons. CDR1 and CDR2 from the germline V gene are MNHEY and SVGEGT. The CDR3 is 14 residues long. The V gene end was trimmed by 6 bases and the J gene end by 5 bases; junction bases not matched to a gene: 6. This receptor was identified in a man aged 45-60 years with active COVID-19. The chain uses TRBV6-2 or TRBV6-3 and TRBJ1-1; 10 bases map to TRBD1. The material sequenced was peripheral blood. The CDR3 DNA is TGTGCCAGCAGCCCGGGACAGGGGAAGACTGAAGCTTTCTTT. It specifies CASSPGQGKTEAFF.